This is a list of T cell receptor beta chains from one sample in a study of blood T cell repertoires in COVID-19. Only in-frame clones appear in the TCRdb table, and some are missing; sequencing was by immunoSEQ multiplex PCR. Of about 220,000 clones in the sample, more than 70% were seen once. Material for sequencing was peripheral blood. The receptor source for this set is a woman between 45 and 60 years old with acute or convalescent COVID-19. Each CDR3 is given with its conserved first and last residue. A D gene is named only where the DNA matches it firmly. A clone size is listed for some rows: how often the clone was seen (once, few, many), or a class if it is expanded.

V	J	D	size	DNA	CDR3
TRBV7-2	TRBJ1-4	.	.	TGTGCCAGCAGCCTAGGTGGAACAGTTAATGAAAAACTGTTTTTT	CASSLGGTVNEKLFF
TRBV18	TRBJ1-5	.	.	TGTGCCAGCTCGTCAGGGAAGGTCGGCAATCAGCCCCAGCATTTT	CASSSGKVGNQPQHF
TRBV2	TRBJ2-1	TRBD2	.	TGTGCCAGCTTCCAGCGGGAGAGTAATGAGCAGTTCTTC	CASFQRESNEQFF
TRBV6-4	TRBJ2-1	.	.	TGTGCCAGCAGTGACTCCCAAACCCCAGGCAATGAGCAGTTCTTC	CASSDSQTPGNEQFF
TRBV6-1	TRBJ1-3	.	.	TGTGCCAGCAGTGAAGGCAACCGAGCTGGAAACACCATATATTTT	CASSEGNRAGNTIYF
TRBV6-5	TRBJ1-1	TRBD1	few	TGTGCCAGCAGCTCCGGGACAGGGGATGTTGCTTTCTTT	CASSSGTGDVAFF
TRBV18	TRBJ2-1	TRBD1	.	TGTGCCAGCTCACCACCGAACAGGGGAATCAATGAGCAGTTCTTC	CASSPPNRGINEQFF
TRBV15	TRBJ2-5	.	.	TGTGCCACCAGCAGAGATCTAGAAGGGACCCAGTACTTC	CATSRDLEGTQYF
TRBV20-1	TRBJ2-3	TRBD2	.	TGCAGTGCTAGTACGGGACTAGCGGCTAGCACAGATACGCAGTATTTT	CSASTGLAASTDTQYF
TRBV3-1/TRBV3-2	TRBJ2-5	TRBD2	once	TGTGCCAGCAGCCAAGCGGGGGGGCTTTCGGAGACCCAGTACTTC	CASSQAGGLSETQYF
TRBV6-5	TRBJ1-2	TRBD1	.	TGTGCCAGCAGTTACGGGACAGTTTATGGCTACACCTTC	CASSYGTVYGYTF
TRBV6-5	TRBJ1-2	TRBD1	.	TGTGCCAGCAGTCGTACTACAGGGGGAGACGGCTACACCTTC	CASSRTTGGDGYTF
TRBV5-5	TRBJ1-1	.	.	TGTGCCAGCAGCGCAGGGGATTTGGCTGAAGCTTTCTTT	CASSAGDLAEAFF
TRBV11-2	TRBJ2-7	TRBD1	.	TGTGCCAGCGTGTCCGGGACAGGAGTGGCCTACGAGCAGTACTTC	CASVSGTGVAYEQYF
TRBV6-5	TRBJ1-5	.	.	TGTGCCAGCAAGGAGACAGGCAGCAATCAGCCCCAGCATTTT	CASKETGSNQPQHF
TRBV5-1	TRBJ2-2	.	once	TGCGCCAGCAGCTTGGGACAGGAGAACACCGGGGAGCTGTTTTTT	CASSLGQENTGELFF
TRBV7-8	TRBJ2-3	.	.	TGTGCCAGCAGCTTTGGGACTAGCACAGATACGCAGTATTTT	CASSFGTSTDTQYF
TRBV28	TRBJ2-7	.	.	TGTGCCAGCAGACAGGGAGCGAGGGACGAGCAGTACTTC	CASRQGARDEQYF
TRBV15	TRBJ2-7	TRBD1	.	TGTGCCACCAGCAGGGGGGGAGGACAGGGGGCTGTGCACGAGCAGTACTTC	CATSRGGGQGAVHEQYF
TRBV5-1	TRBJ1-2	.	few	TGCGCCAGCAGCTTGACGCAGGGTAGCTATGGCTACACCTTC	CASSLTQGSYGYTF
TRBV30	TRBJ1-2	TRBD1	once	TGTGCCTGGAGTTACAGGGGGCTGGGCTACACCTTC	CAWSYRGLGYTF
TRBV3-1/TRBV3-2	TRBJ2-7	.	few	TGTGCCAGCAGCCATCAACAGGGCTACGAGCAGTACTTC	CASSHQQGYEQYF
TRBV2	TRBJ2-5	TRBD1	.	TGTGCCAGCAGGACCGGACAGGGGGGCGAGACCCAGTACTTC	CASRTGQGGETQYF
TRBV28	TRBJ2-5	.	.	TGTGCCAGCAGGGGCATGGACTCTTGGTACCAAGAGACCCAGTACTTC	CASRGMDSWYQETQYF
TRBV4-2	TRBJ1-5	TRBD1	.	TGTGCCAGCAGCCAAGGGGGGTGGACAGGGGATAATCAGCCCCAGCATTTT	CASSQGGWTGDNQPQHF
TRBV6-4	TRBJ2-3	TRBD2	.	TGTGCCAGCAGTGACTCGATTGGTCGGGGGGAGGATACGCAGTATTTT	CASSDSIGRGEDTQYF
TRBV3-1/TRBV3-2	TRBJ2-7	.	once	TGTGCCAGCAGCCCTGACAGGCCCTACGAGCAGTACTTC	CASSPDRPYEQYF
TRBV24-1	TRBJ2-2	.	.	TGTGCCACCAGTGAAGGGGCGTGGGCCGGGGAGCTGTTTTTT	CATSEGAWAGELFF
TRBV28	TRBJ2-5	TRBD2	.	TGTGCCTTTCTGCCTCCGGGACTAGCGGGAGAAGGCCAAGAGACCCAGTACTTC	CAFLPPGLAGEGQETQYF
TRBV28	TRBJ2-3	.	.	TGTGCCAGCACAAGGAGAGATACGCAGTATTTT	CASTRRDTQYF
TRBV11-3	TRBJ2-5	.	.	TGTGCCAGCAAGCGCAGGGTATCATCCAGGGATCGGCAAGAGACCCAGTACTTC	CASKRRVSSRDRQETQYF
TRBV24-1	TRBJ1-2	TRBD1	.	TGTGCCACCAGGGGACAGGGTGATAACTATGGCTACACCTTC	CATRGQGDNYGYTF
TRBV2	TRBJ2-7	TRBD1	.	TGTGCCAGCAGTGTGGGACAGCGAAGAACCGGTGGCGAGCAGTACTTC	CASSVGQRRTGGEQYF
TRBV5-6	TRBJ1-2	TRBD1	.	TGTGCCAGCAGCTGGGACAGGACGACCTACTATGGCTACACCTTC	CASSWDRTTYYGYTF
TRBV2	TRBJ1-5	.	.	TGTGCCAGCACAGCTGGCCCCCATGGCAGGGGAAGCAATCAGCCCCAGCATTTT	CASTAGPHGRGSNQPQHF
TRBV5-6	TRBJ2-2	TRBD2	.	TGTGCCAGCAGCTTGTACGGGAGGGGGACCGGGGAGCTGTTTTTT	CASSLYGRGTGELFF